Detailed here is one T cell receptor beta chain. Its antigen is unknown. This sample was included in a study of cytomegalovirus exposure and HLA in healthy donors. This CDR3 has 17 residues. V lost 2 bases and J 5 bases, leaving 21 bases between the germline ends. Germline loops: CDR1 LGHNT, CDR2 FRNRAP. PCR amplification relied on 60 Vbeta primers (plus 13 Jbeta primers). Produced via immunoSEQ multiplex PCR; TCRdb's table is partial and in-frame only. The sample carries more than 150,000 clones, 81% recorded once. This cohort consisted of healthy bone marrow donors. Points from the study as a whole: Association of a missense DCLRE1C variant with TCR beta V- and J-gene trimming was reported in a later analysis. HLA alleles showed associations with 15,000 to 20,000 TCR beta sequences in a later analysis, at a 0.05 false discovery rate.

Sequenced sample: PBMCs. This sequence originates from a man aged 50 or older in good health and CMV-seropositive. The V call is TRBV12-5, the J call TRBJ2-5; D ambiguous. CDR3 nucleotides: TGTGCTAGTGGTTTGTCCCTTACGAGGAAGGCGGCGGAGACCCAGTACTTC. This encodes CASGLSLTRKAAETQYF.